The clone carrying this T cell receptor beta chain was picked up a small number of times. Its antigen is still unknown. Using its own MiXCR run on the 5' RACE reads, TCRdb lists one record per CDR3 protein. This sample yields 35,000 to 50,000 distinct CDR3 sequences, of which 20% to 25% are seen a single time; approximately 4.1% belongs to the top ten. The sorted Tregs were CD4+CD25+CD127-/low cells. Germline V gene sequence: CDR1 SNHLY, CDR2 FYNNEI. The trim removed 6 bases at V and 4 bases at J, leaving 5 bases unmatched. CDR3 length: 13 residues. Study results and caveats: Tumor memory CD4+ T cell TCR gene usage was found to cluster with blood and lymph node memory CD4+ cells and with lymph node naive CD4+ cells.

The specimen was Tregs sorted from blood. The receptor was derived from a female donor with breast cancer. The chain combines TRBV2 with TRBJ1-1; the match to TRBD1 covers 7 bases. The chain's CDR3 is CASRQGISTEAFF. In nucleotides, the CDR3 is TGTGCCAGCAGACAGGGGATTTCCACTGAAGCTTTCTTT.